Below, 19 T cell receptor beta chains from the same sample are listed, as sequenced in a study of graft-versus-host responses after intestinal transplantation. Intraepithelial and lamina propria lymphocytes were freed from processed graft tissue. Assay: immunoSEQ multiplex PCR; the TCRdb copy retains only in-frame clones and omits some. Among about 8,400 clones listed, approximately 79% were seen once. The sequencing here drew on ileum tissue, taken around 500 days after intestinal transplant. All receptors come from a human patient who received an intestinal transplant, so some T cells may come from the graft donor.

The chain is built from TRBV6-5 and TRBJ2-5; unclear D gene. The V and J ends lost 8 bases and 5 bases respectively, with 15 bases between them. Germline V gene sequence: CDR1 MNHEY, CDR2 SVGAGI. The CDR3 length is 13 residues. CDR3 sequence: CASQGSGRETQYF. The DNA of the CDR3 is TGTGCCAGCCAAGGGTCGGGTCGGGAGACCCAGTACTTC.

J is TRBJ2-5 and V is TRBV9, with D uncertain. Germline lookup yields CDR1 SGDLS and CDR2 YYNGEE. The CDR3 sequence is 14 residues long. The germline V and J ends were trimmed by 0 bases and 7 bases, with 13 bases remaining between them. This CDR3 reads CASSVAVGFGTQYF. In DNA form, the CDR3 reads TGTGCCAGCAGCGTAGCTGTAGGGTTTGGGACCCAGTACTTC.

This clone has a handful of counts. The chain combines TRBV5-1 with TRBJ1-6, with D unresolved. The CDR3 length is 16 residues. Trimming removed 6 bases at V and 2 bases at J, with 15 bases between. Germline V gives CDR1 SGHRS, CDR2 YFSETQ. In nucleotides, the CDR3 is TGCGCCAGCACCTCCGGGCAAGTAACCTATAATTCACCCCTCCACTTT. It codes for CASTSGQVTYNSPLHF.

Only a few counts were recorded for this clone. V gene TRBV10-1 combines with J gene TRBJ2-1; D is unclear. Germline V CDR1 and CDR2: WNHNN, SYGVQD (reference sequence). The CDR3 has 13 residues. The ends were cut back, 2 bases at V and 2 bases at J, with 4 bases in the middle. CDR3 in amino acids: CASSEETYNEQFF. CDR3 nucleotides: TGCGCCAGCAGTGAGGAAACCTACAATGAGCAGTTCTTC.

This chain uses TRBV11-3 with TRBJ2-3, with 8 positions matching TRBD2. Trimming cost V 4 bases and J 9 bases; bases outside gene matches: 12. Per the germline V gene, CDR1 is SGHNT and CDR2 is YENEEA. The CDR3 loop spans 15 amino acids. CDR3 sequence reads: CASSSGSGSGDTQYF. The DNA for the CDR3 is TGTGCCAGCAGCTCTGGCAGCGGGAGCGGTGACACGCAGTATTTT.

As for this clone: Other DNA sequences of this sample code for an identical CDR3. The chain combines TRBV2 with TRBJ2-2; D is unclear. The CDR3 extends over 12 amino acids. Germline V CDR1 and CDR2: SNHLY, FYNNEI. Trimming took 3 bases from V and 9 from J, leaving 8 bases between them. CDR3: CASSDARRELFF. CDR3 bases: TGTGCCAGCAGTGACGCGCGACGGGAGCTGTTTTTT.

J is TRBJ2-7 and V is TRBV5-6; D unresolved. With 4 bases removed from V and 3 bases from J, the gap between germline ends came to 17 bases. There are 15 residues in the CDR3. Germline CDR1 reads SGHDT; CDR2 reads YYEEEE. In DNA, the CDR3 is TGTGCCAGCAGCCTGCCCGACTGGAGCAACTACGAGCAGTACTTC. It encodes CASSLPDWSNYEQYF.

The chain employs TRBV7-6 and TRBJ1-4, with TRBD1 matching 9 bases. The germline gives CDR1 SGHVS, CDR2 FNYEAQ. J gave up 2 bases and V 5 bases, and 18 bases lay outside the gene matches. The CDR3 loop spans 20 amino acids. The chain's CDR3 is CASSLSLTGGGSGTNEKLFF. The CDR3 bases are TGTGCCAGCAGCCTATCCCTGACAGGGGGAGGGTCGGGGACTAATGAAAAACTGTTTTTT.

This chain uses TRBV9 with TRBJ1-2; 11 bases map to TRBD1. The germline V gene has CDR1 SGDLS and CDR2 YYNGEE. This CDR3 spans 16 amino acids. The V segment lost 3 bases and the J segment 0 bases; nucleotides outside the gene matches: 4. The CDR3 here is CASSGTGGAANYGYTF. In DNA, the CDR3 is TGTGCCAGCAGCGGGACAGGGGGCGCCGCTAACTATGGCTACACCTTC.

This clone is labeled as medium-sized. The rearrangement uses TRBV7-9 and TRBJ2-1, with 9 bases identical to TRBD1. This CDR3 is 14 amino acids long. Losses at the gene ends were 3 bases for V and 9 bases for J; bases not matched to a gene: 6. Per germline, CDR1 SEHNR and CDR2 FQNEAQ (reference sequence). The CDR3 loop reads CASSFGQGTVEQFF. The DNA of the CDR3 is TGTGCCAGCAGCTTCGGACAGGGGACAGTTGAGCAGTTCTTC.

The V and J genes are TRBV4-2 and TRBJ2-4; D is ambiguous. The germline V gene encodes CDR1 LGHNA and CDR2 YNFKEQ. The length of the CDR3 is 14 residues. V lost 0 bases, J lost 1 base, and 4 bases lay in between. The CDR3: CASSQDFAKNIQYF. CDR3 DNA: TGTGCCAGCAGCCAAGATTTTGCCAAAAACATTCAGTACTTC.

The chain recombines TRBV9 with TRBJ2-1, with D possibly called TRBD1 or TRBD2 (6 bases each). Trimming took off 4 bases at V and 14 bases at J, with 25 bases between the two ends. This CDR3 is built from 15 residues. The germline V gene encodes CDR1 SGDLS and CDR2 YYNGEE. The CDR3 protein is CASSPNVGGQPEKFF. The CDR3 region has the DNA TGTGCCAGCAGCCCAAACGTGGGAGGACAGCCAGAGAAGTTCTTC.

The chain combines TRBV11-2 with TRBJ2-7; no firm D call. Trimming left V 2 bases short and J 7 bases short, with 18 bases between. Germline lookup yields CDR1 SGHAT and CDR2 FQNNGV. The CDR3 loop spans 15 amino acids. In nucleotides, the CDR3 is TGTGCCAGCAGCTTAACCCCAGAGTGGCGGCGGGAGCAGTACTTC. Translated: CASSLTPEWRREQYF.

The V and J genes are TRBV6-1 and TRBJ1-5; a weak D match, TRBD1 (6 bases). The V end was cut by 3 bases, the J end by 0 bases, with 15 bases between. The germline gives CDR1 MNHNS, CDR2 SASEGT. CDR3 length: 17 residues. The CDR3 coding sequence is TGTGCCAGCAGTGACCTAGACAGGAGATATAGCAATCAGCCCCAGCATTTT. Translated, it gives CASSDLDRRYSNQPQHF.

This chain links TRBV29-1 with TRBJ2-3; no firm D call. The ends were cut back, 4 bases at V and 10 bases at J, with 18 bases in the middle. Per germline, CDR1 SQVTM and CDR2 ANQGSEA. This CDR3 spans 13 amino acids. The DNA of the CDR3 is TGCAGCGTTGCCGGGTCTTCCCAAACATCGCAGTATTTT. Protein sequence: CSVAGSSQTSQYF.

The CDR3 region is CASSEDPGAETQYF. DNA for the CDR3: TGTGCCAGCAGTGAAGATCCCGGGGCAGAGACCCAGTACTTC. The chain joins TRBV6-1 to TRBJ2-5; D may be TRBD1 or TRBD2 (5 bases each). V lost 1 base, J lost 4 bases, and 10 bases lay in between. The CDR3 extends over 14 amino acids. Germline values: CDR1 MNHNS, CDR2 SASEGT.

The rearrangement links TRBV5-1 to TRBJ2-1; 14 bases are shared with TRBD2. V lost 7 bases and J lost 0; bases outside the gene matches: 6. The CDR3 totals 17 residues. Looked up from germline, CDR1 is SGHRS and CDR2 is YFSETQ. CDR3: CASRLAGGGSSYNEQFF. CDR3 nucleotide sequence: TGCGCCAGCCGACTAGCGGGAGGGGGAAGCTCCTACAATGAGCAGTTCTTC.

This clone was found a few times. The CDR3 loop reads CASSEDGGGVTEAFF. The CDR3 nucleotides read TGTGCCAGCAGTGAAGATGGGGGAGGGGTCACTGAAGCTTTCTTT. The chain combines TRBV6-1 with TRBJ1-1, with D maybe TRBD1 (5 bases). CDR1 and CDR2 from the germline V gene are MNHNS and SASEGT. Between the trimmed V and J ends, which lost 1 base and 4 bases, there was a span of 13 bases. CDR3 length: 15 residues.

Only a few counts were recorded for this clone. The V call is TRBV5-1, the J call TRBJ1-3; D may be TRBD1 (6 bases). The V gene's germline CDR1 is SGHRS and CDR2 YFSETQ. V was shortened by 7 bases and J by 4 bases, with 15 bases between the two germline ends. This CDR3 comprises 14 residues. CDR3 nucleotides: TGCGCCAGCTCAGTTCAGGGGCAAGGAAACACCATATATTTT. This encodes CASSVQGQGNTIYF.